A single sample is the source of the 7 T cell receptor beta chains below, sequenced in a study of OX40 agonist ivuxolimab in advanced cancers. Produced via immunoSEQ multiplex PCR; TCRdb's table is partial and in-frame only. The top ten clones hold 2% to 2.5% of a sample with around 83,000 clones, around nine tenths of them seen once. The sequencing here drew on CD4+ or CD8+ T cells sorted from blood, taken in a trial of the OX40 agonist ivuxolimab. These TCRs come from an adult with an advanced solid tumor such as melanoma, head and neck, liver or kidney cancer.

The genes are TRBV11-1 and TRBJ2-1; weak D call: TRBD1 (6 bases). With 4 bases removed from V and 12 bases from J, the gap between germline ends came to 25 bases. CDR3 length equals 16 residues. Per germline, CDR1 SGHAT and CDR2 FQDESV (reference sequence). DNA of the CDR3: TGTGCCAGCAGCTCTATAGGGGGAAGCCCCAGTTCAGTGCAGTTCTTC. It yields the protein CASSSIGGSPSSVQFF.

The chain joins TRBV5-1 to TRBJ2-1; 9 bases fit TRBD1. The CDR3 has 14 residues. V gave up 4 bases and J gave up 8 bases; unmatched junction bases: 7. Germline-derived CDR1 and CDR2 are SGHRS and YFSETQ. This CDR3 is CASSVGQGSYEQFF. CDR3 nucleotides: TGCGCCAGCAGCGTAGGACAGGGGTCATATGAGCAGTTCTTC.

The chain employs TRBV19 and TRBJ2-1; 10 bases fit TRBD2. The CDR3 is made up of 15 amino acids. Germline assignment: CDR1 LNHDA and CDR2 SQIVND (reference sequence). With 4 bases clipped from V and 6 bases from J, the junction kept 6 bases outside the gene matches. The CDR3 DNA is TGTGCCAGTAGTACACGGACTAGCGGATCCAATGAGCAGTTCTTC. It translates to CASSTRTSGSNEQFF.

This chain links TRBV7-8 with TRBJ1-4, with 10 bases aligning to TRBD1. The J segment lost 5 bases and the V segment lost 5 bases, leaving 2 bases of the junction unmatched. Looked up from germline, CDR1 is SGHVS and CDR2 is FQNEAQ. The CDR3 length is 14 residues. The DNA for the CDR3 is TGTGCCAGCAGCCAGGGACAGGGGAATGAAAAACTGTTTTTT. This sequence encodes CASSQGQGNEKLFF. Full variable domain (rest looked up from reference TRBV7-8 and TRBJ1-4): GAGVSQSPRYKVAKRGQDVALRCDPISGHVSLFWYQQALGQGPEFLTYFQNEAQLDKSGLPSDRFFAERPEGSVSTLKIQRTQQEDSAVYLCASSQGQGNEKLFFGSGTQLSVL.

The chain uses TRBV19 and TRBJ1-5, with D unresolved. Per germline, CDR1 LNHDA and CDR2 SQIVND (reference sequence). Trimming took off 4 bases at V and 9 bases at J, with 16 bases between the two ends. CDR3 length: 14 residues. The CDR3 sequence: CASSTVESAGPQHF. The CDR3 region has the DNA TGTGCCAGTAGTACGGTCGAAAGCGCAGGGCCCCAGCATTTT.

This clone was observed once. The CDR3 protein is CATREGISGNTIYF. The CDR3 bases are TGTGCGACTCGGGAGGGCATCTCTGGAAACACCATATATTTT. The chain employs TRBV10-3 and TRBJ1-3; D unclear. The CDR3 totals 14 residues. Germline V gene lookup returns CDR1 ENHRY and CDR2 SYGVKD.

The J gene is TRBJ1-1, the V gene TRBV6-5, with TRBD1 matching 7 bases. Looked up from germline, CDR1 is MNHEY and CDR2 is SVGAGI. J gave up 8 bases and V 5 bases, and 2 bases lay outside the gene matches. CDR3 length: 11 amino acids. CDR3 sequence (DNA): TGTGCCAGCAGTCGGGACAGAGAAGCTTTCTTT. Its translation is CASSRDREAFF.